This TCR beta chain was observed in a study of cytomegalovirus exposure and HLA in healthy donors. General observations from the study: In a later analysis, donors in an Asian-associated ancestry cluster reportedly had fewer N-insertions in productive TCRs than the cohort mean.

With 60 Vbeta and 13 Jbeta primers, the PCR was carried out. Profiled with immunoSEQ multiplex PCR; TCRdb holds only in-frame clones, not every one. Of some 170,000 clones in the sample, about three quarters were seen once. This clone has more than one count but fewer than ten. Its cognate antigen is unknown. CDR1 is MNHEY and CDR2 is SMNVEV in the germline V gene (reference sequence). The CDR3 loop spans 16 amino acids. V lost 6 bases to trimming and J lost 0 bases, with 17 bases between them. Sequences were obtained from PBMCs. The rearrangement uses TRBV27 and TRBJ1-1; D might be TRBD1 (5 bases). This receptor was obtained from a man aged 40-49 years in good health and CMV-seropositive. The CDR3 bases are TGTGCCAGCAGCTCGGGACCGGGGGGTATGAACACTGAAGCTTTCTTT. It specifies CASSSGPGGMNTEAFF.